This T cell receptor (beta chain) was sequenced in a study of cytomegalovirus exposure and HLA in healthy donors. Findings of the study overall: Despite most TCR sequences being rare, some public TCRs occurred in many donors. Fewer N-insertions (relative to the roughly 670-donor mean) were reportedly seen in an Asian-associated ancestry cluster in a later analysis.

The PCR was carried out with 60 Vbeta primers and 13 Jbeta primers. Clones were read by immunoSEQ multiplex PCR, and TCRdb kept only the in-frame ones, dropping some. The sample contains roughly 100,000 clones, 71% of which appear only once. Germline V gene lookup returns CDR1 SQVTM and CDR2 ANQGSEA. The CDR3 spans 12 residues. V lost 6 bases and J lost 6, with 14 bases in between. Regarding this clone: Its matching antigen is unknown.

The rearrangement joins TRBV29-1 to TRBJ1-2, with D possibly matching TRBD1 (5 bases). The sequence was obtained from a female donor in good health and CMV-seronegative. The specimen sequenced was PBMCs. The CDR3 sequence is CSVRRTGDGYTF. As DNA, the CDR3 is TGCAGCGTCCGCCGAACGGGGGATGGCTACACCTTC.